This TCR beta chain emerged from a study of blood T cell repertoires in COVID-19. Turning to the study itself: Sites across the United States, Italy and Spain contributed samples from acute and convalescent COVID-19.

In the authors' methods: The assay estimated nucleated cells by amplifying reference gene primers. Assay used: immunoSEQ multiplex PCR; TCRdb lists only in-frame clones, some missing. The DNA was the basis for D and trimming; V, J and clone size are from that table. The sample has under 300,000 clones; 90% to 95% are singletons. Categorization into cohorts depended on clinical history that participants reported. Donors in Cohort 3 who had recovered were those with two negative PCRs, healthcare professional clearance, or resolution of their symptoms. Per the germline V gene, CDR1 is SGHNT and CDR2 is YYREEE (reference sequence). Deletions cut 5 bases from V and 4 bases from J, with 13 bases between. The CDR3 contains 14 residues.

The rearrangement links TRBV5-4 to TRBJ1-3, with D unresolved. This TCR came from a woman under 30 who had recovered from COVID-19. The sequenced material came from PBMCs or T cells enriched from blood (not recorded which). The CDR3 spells CASSLDSLGNTIYF. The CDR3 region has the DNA TGTGCCAGCAGTCTGGACTCGTTGGGAAACACCATATATTTT.